This record looks at one TCR beta chain sequence and its context. Antigen specificity is unknown. With a J-beta primer mix and a sample-barcoded 5' primer, a second PCR ran about 6 to 11 cycles. TCRdb redid the calling of the 5' RACE reads with MiXCR, one entry per CDR3 protein. The repertoire consists of 700,000 to 950,000 distinct CDR3 sequences, with over 45% occurring once and the leading ten covering about 20%. This CDR3 spans 13 amino acids. Germline V gives CDR1 SQVTM, CDR2 ANQGSEA. V lost 5 bases and J 6 bases, leaving 16 bases between the germline ends. The data derive from a study of blood T cells in healthy people across ages. General study results and limits: When one million T cells were used, diversity estimates were thought to be underestimates. Since the PBMCs were unsorted, naive and antigen-experienced cells could not be conclusively compared.

Sequencing input: blood. V gene TRBV29-1 combines with J gene TRBJ1-1, with D possibly matching TRBD1 (6 bases). The TCR was taken from a man younger than 40 in good health. The CDR3 sequence is CSVSPTGSPEAFF. CDR3 in DNA: TGCAGCGTTTCCCCTACAGGGAGTCCTGAAGCTTTCTTT.